The 31 T cell receptor beta chains below were found in one sample sequenced in a study of CD8+ T cells in alopecia areata (dated by TCRdb to 2017 to 2018). The sample's treatment or condition label, in plain terms: oral pan-JAK inhibitor, 5-10 mg twice daily. Library preparation employed the immunoSEQ multiplex PCR assay. To provide template for TCR sequencing, every sample had RNA extracted and reverse transcribed into cDNA. The table was pulled from immuneACCESS by TCRdb, which kept in-frame rearrangements only. Such tables lose some clones; where checked, under half of the loss comes from unresolved V genes, and the rest has no known cause. Here the sample has about 250,000 clones; 60% occur a single time. The ten most abundant clones make up 0.75% to 0.95% of the sample. Specimen: CD4+ T cells sorted from blood, collected around week 54, from a patient treated with tofacitinib. The receptor set was obtained from a human donor with alopecia areata.

The genes are TRBV29-1 and TRBJ1-5; D call uncertain. V was shortened by 4 bases and J by 4 bases, with 8 bases between the two germline ends. Germline values: CDR1 SQVTM, CDR2 ANQGSEA. This CDR3 comprises 12 residues. The CDR3 region has the DNA TGCAGCGTTGGTGCGCCAAATCAGCCCCAGCATTTT. Translated: CSVGAPNQPQHF.

This clone has more than one count but fewer than ten. The chain joins TRBV29-1 to TRBJ2-7, with D possibly being TRBD1 or TRBD2 (5 bases each). V was trimmed by 1 base and J by 0 bases, leaving 16 bases between them. The length of the CDR3 is 16 residues. Germline V gene lookup returns CDR1 SQVTM and CDR2 ANQGSEA. The CDR3 DNA reads TGCAGCGTTGAAGGGGGGACCTCGTGGGGCTCCTACGAGCAGTACTTC. It is translated as CSVEGGTSWGSYEQYF.

J is TRBJ2-3 and V is TRBV2, with a possible D match to TRBD1 (6 bases). The CDR3 contains 15 residues. V was clipped by 4 bases and J by 2 bases, with 13 bases between them. Looked up from germline, CDR1 is SNHLY and CDR2 is FYNNEI. CDR3 in DNA: TGTGCCAGCAGTGGGGGGCCAACACACACAGATACGCAGTATTTT. Its protein is CASSGGPTHTDTQYF.

The chain is built from TRBV10-3 and TRBJ2-5, with D possibly TRBD1 on 5 matching bases. Trimming took off 4 bases at V and 5 bases at J, with 11 bases between the two ends. Germline V lookup: CDR1 ENHRY, CDR2 SYGVKD. The CDR3 is 13 amino acids. The CDR3 DNA sequence: TGTGCCATCAGTGTCCAGGGTGAGGAGACCCAGTACTTC. Its protein product is CAISVQGEETQYF.

V and J are TRBV29-1 and TRBJ1-1; TRBD1 might be the D (5 bases). From germline, CDR1 is SQVTM and CDR2 ANQGSEA. CDR3 size: 14 residues. Trimming removed 0 bases at V and 3 bases at J, with 11 bases between. CDR3 nucleotides: TGCAGCGTTGAAGATCAGGGATCCTACACTGAAGCTTTCTTT. Translation gives CSVEDQGSYTEAFF.

DNA for the CDR3: TGCGCCAGCAGCCAGGAGGGGGCCAACGTCCTGACTTTC. Its protein is CASSQEGANVLTF. The chain links TRBV4-3 to TRBJ2-6; no reliable D call. The V gene lost 3 bases and the J gene lost 4 bases, with 4 bases spanning the gap. CDR3 length: 13 residues. CDR1 LGHNA and CDR2 YSLEER come from the germline V gene.

The chain's CDR3 is CAWTLRETQYF. CDR3 DNA: TGTGCCTGGACGCTTCGAGAGACCCAGTACTTC. This chain connects TRBV30 to TRBJ2-5; unclear D gene. Germline values: CDR1 GTSNPN, CDR2 SVGIG (reference sequence). CDR3 length equals 11 residues. V dropped 4 bases and J dropped 4 bases, with 7 bases sitting between them.

A few counts support this clone. This chain uses TRBV5-1 with TRBJ2-7, with D possibly called TRBD1 or TRBD2 (5 bases each). CDR1 is SGHRS, CDR2 YFSETQ, per germline. V was cut by 2 bases and J by 4 bases, with 10 bases left in between. CDR3 length equals 13 residues. The CDR3: CASSFEGEYEQYF. The CDR3 DNA is TGCGCCAGCAGCTTCGAAGGGGAGTACGAGCAGTACTTC.

The chain employs TRBV4-1 and TRBJ1-4; D not resolved. Trimming left V 1 base short and J 8 bases short, with 11 bases between. This CDR3 has 14 residues. In germline, CDR1 is MGHRA, CDR2 YSYEKL. The CDR3 loop is CASSQVSSGEKLFF. DNA for the CDR3: TGCGCCAGCAGCCAAGTCTCCTCTGGGGAAAAACTGTTTTTT.

The chain couples TRBV15 to TRBJ2-7; no clear D gene. This CDR3 has 13 residues. Trimming cost V 3 bases and J 1 base, with 7 bases left between them. Germline-derived CDR1 and CDR2 are LNHNV and YYDKDF (reference sequence). CDR3 region: CATSRTESYEQYF. In DNA, the CDR3 is TGTGCCACCAGCAGGACTGAGTCCTACGAGCAGTACTTC.

The chain carries TRBV30 and TRBJ2-2; D possibly corresponds to TRBD1 (6 bases). CDR3 length: 15 residues. Trimming removed 0 bases from V and 4 bases from J, with 12 bases in between. Germline-derived CDR1 and CDR2 are GTSNPN and SVGIG (reference sequence). CDR3 sequence: CAWSVGGRSTGELFF. In DNA form, the CDR3 reads TGTGCCTGGAGTGTAGGGGGAAGGAGCACCGGGGAGCTGTTTTTT. Full variable domain (rest looked up from reference TRBV30 and TRBJ2-2): SQTIHQWPATLVQPVGSPLSLECTVEGTSNPNLYWYRQAAGRGLQLLFYSVGIGQISSEVPQNLSASRPQDRQFILSSKKLLLSDSGFYLCAWSVGGRSTGELFFGEGSRLTVL.

The V and J genes are TRBV7-2 and TRBJ2-2; D is perhaps TRBD2 (6 bases). The CDR3 contains 15 residues. Trimming pared 6 bases from V and 4 bases from J, leaving 15 bases between. Germline V CDR1 and CDR2: SGHTA, FQGNSA. CDR3 residues: CASSRDFRSTGELFF. The CDR3 DNA sequence: TGTGCCAGCAGTCGGGACTTCCGGAGCACCGGGGAGCTGTTTTTT.

This clone turned up a few times. The chain uses TRBV7-9 and TRBJ1-3; no firm D call. V was cut by 1 base and J by 11 bases, with 12 bases left in between. The CDR3 has 13 residues. Germline lookup yields CDR1 SEHNR and CDR2 FQNEAQ (reference sequence). CDR3 in amino acids: CASSLEGGFAIYF. DNA for the CDR3: TGTGCCAGCAGCTTAGAAGGCGGATTCGCCATATATTTT.

The chain is built from TRBV7-2 and TRBJ1-6; perhaps TRBD1 as D (5 bases). V was cut by 5 bases and J by 0 bases, with 11 bases left in between. This CDR3 is 16 amino acids long. Germline assignment: CDR1 SGHTA and CDR2 FQGNSA. Here the CDR3 DNA reads TGTGCCAGCAGCCTGTCAGGGAGCTCCTATAATTCACCCCTCCACTTT. This sequence encodes CASSLSGSSYNSPLHF.

This sequence joins TRBV29-1 and TRBJ1-5; 12 nucleotides match TRBD1. CDR1 is SQVTM, CDR2 ANQGSEA, per germline. The V gene end was trimmed by 6 bases and the J gene end by 4 bases; junction bases not matched to a gene: 4. The CDR3 runs to 14 residues. CDR3 sequence (DNA): TGCAGCGTAAGGGACAGGGGGCTTAATCAGCCCCAGCATTTT. Translating gives CSVRDRGLNQPQHF.

This clone was seen a handful of times. The chain carries TRBV10-3 and TRBJ1-5, with a tentative D call TRBD1 (5 bases). The length of the CDR3 is 14 residues. Trimming took off 2 bases at V and 5 bases at J, with 10 bases between the two ends. CDR1 is ENHRY and CDR2 is SYGVKD in the germline V gene. The chain's CDR3 is CAISEGRVDQPQHF. The CDR3, as DNA: TGTGCCATCAGTGAGGGCAGGGTGGATCAGCCCCAGCATTTT.

This rearrangement joins TRBV2 to TRBJ2-3; unclear D gene. This CDR3 has 14 residues. CDR1 and CDR2 (germline): SNHLY, FYNNEI. Trimming pared 2 bases from V and 2 bases from J, leaving 8 bases between. In DNA form, the CDR3 reads TGTGCCAGCAGTGAATTAATCGACACAGATACGCAGTATTTT. Translated: CASSELIDTDTQYF.

The chain recombines TRBV5-6 with TRBJ2-5; no definite D call. Per germline, CDR1 SGHDT and CDR2 YYEEEE. This CDR3 has 14 amino acids. V lost 4 bases and J 4 bases, leaving 14 bases between the germline ends. This chain's CDR3 is CASSRMKGGETQYF. Written as DNA, the CDR3 is TGTGCCAGCAGCCGAATGAAGGGCGGAGAGACCCAGTACTTC.

V and J are TRBV10-3 and TRBJ1-1, with 7 bases identical to TRBD1. Germline loops: CDR1 ENHRY, CDR2 SYGVKD. After removal of 2 bases from V and 7 bases from J, the junction contained 7 bases not matched to a gene. The CDR3 totals 14 residues. In nucleotides, the CDR3 is TGTGCCATCAGTGAGCTCGGGACAGTAGGTGAAGCTTTCTTT. Its translation is CAISELGTVGEAFF.

This clone appeared a few times. The chain links TRBV9 to TRBJ1-3; the D gene is possibly TRBD1 (6 bases). The germline gives CDR1 SGDLS, CDR2 YYNGEE. V lost 4 bases and J lost 0, with 14 bases in between. The CDR3 has 16 amino acids. In DNA form, the CDR3 reads TGTGCCAGCAGCACCACGGGGGCCCTCTCTGGAAACACCATATATTTT. As protein: CASSTTGALSGNTIYF.

The rearrangement joins TRBV27 to TRBJ2-7; 9 positions agree with TRBD1. Germline loops: CDR1 MNHEY, CDR2 SMNVEV (reference sequence). Trimming cost V 4 bases and J 6 bases; bases outside gene matches: 10. The CDR3 consists of 15 residues. CDR3 protein: CASSSDRGDSSEQYF. The CDR3 DNA reads as TGTGCCAGCAGTTCCGACAGGGGGGATTCGTCCGAGCAGTACTTC.

About this clone itself: Other DNA sequences of this sample code for an identical CDR3. The V gene is TRBV7-8, the J gene TRBJ1-5; the D is unclear. V was pared by 2 bases and J by 0 bases, with 5 bases between. CDR3 size: 14 residues. Germline CDR1 and CDR2: SGHVS and FQNEAQ. CDR3 region: CASSLSDSNQPQHF. The CDR3 bases are TGTGCCAGCAGCTTAAGCGATAGCAATCAGCCCCAGCATTTT.

As DNA, the CDR3 is TGTGCCAGCAGGGACATAGACCCCCCCTACGAGCAGTACTTC. It encodes CASRDIDPPYEQYF. This sequence joins TRBV25-1 and TRBJ2-7, with D possibly being TRBD1 (5 bases). Trimming took off 6 bases at V and 2 bases at J, with 14 bases between the two ends. Germline CDR1 and CDR2: MGHDK and SYGVNS. The CDR3 spans 14 residues.

The chain is built from TRBV9 and TRBJ2-1; D not certain. CDR1 and CDR2 from the germline V gene are SGDLS and YYNGEE. The CDR3 contains 14 residues. V lost 3 bases, J lost 5 bases, and 12 bases lay in between. The DNA of the CDR3 is TGTGCCAGCAGCGGGACCTCATCTCACAATGAGCAGTTCTTC. Its translation is CASSGTSSHNEQFF.

V is TRBV6-1 and J is TRBJ2-1; D is ambiguous. This CDR3 is built from 12 residues. V lost 6 bases and J lost 3, with 6 bases in between. Germline V gene sequence: CDR1 MNHNS, CDR2 SASEGT. CDR3 in DNA: TGTGCCAGCAGGCTAGACTACAATGAGCAGTTCTTC. It translates to CASRLDYNEQFF.

The chain carries TRBV18 and TRBJ2-5, with D uncertain. The germline gives CDR1 KGHSH, CDR2 LQKENI. Trimming left V 3 bases short and J 1 base short, with 9 bases between. The CDR3 is 14 amino acids. CDR3 in DNA: TGTGCCAGCTCACCGCAGTCCATCCAAGAGACCCAGTACTTC. It is translated as CASSPQSIQETQYF.

The chain combines TRBV9 with TRBJ2-5; D gene ambiguous. The length of the CDR3 is 13 residues. V lost 4 bases and J lost 5, with 12 bases in between. Germline CDR1 is SGDLS and CDR2 is YYNGEE. The CDR3 region has the DNA TGTGCCAGCAGCCTCTCCCCGAAGGAGACCCAGTACTTC. Residues: CASSLSPKETQYF.

The gene calls are TRBV29-1 and TRBJ2-5; 7 bases are a match to TRBD1. The trim removed 5 bases at V and 5 bases at J, leaving 11 bases unmatched. The CDR3 loop spans 14 amino acids. In germline, CDR1 is SQVTM, CDR2 ANQGSEA. CDR3 loop: CSVPGTVLGETQYF. The DNA for the CDR3 is TGCAGCGTTCCCGGGACAGTTCTGGGGGAGACCCAGTACTTC.

The chain joins TRBV13 to TRBJ2-5; D is uncertain. Germline CDR1 is PRHDT and CDR2 is FYEKMQ (reference sequence). This CDR3 has 14 residues. Trimming stripped 2 bases from V and 9 bases from J, with 16 bases between. The CDR3 protein is CASSLNGINDAQYF. The CDR3 bases are TGTGCCAGCAGCTTAAACGGAATCAATGATGCCCAGTACTTC.

This clone was observed a handful of times. V and J are TRBV7-6 and TRBJ2-7; 9 nucleotides agree with TRBD1. The CDR3 has 14 amino acids. CDR1 is SGHVS, CDR2 FNYEAQ, per germline. Trimming took 4 bases from V and 6 from J; bases not matched to a gene: 7. CDR3 DNA: TGTGCCAGCAGCTCTCCCGGGACAGGGACCGAGCAGTACTTC. This gives the protein CASSSPGTGTEQYF.

DNA for the CDR3: TGTGCCAGCAGTGGGGAAGTTGTCACCGGGGAGCTGTTTTTT. It codes for CASSGEVVTGELFF. V usage is TRBV2 and J usage is TRBJ2-2; D uncertain. CDR1 and CDR2 (germline): SNHLY, FYNNEI. The CDR3 is made up of 14 amino acids. V shed 4 bases and J shed 4 bases, with 10 bases lying between them.